This TCR beta chain was identified in a study of CD8 T cells in ankylosing spondylitis. V gave up 5 bases and J gave up 4 bases; unmatched junction bases: 6. The germline gives CDR1 MNHEY, CDR2 SMNVEV (reference sequence). The CDR3 sequence is 16 residues long. Using its own MiXCR run on the 5' RACE reads, TCRdb lists one record per CDR3 protein. The repertoire has almost 45,000 distinct CDR3 sequences, about 11% of them found once; the top ten carry about 1.4%. The TCR was taken from a male donor with ankylosing spondylitis or in good health (not recorded which). Sequencing was done on a sample of blood, either unsorted or a sorted T cell fraction (not recorded which). The chain uses TRBV27 and TRBJ2-5, with TRBD2 matching over 14 bases. CDR3 in amino acids: CASSPRLAGGLETQYF. The CDR3, as DNA: TGTGCCAGCAGTCCAAGACTAGCGGGGGGGCTAGAGACCCAGTACTTC.